One sample yielded the 24 T cell receptor beta chains listed below, sequenced in a study of naive and memory T cell subsets. Both TRBC1 and TRBC2 were covered by a beta constant-region primer of two equimolar oligonucleotides. Each CDR3 protein is one row after TCRdb ran MiXCR on the UMI-ligation and nested PCR reads. This table has 140,000 to 150,000 distinct CDR3 sequences, over 15% appearing once. The sequencing input was naive CD4+ T cells from blood. These receptors originate from a human donor in good health.

The V call is TRBV18, the J call TRBJ1-1; unclear D gene. CDR3 size: 13 residues. Trimming removed 2 bases from V and 5 bases from J, with 9 bases in between. CDR1 KGHSH and CDR2 LQKENI come from the germline V gene. Here the CDR3 reads CASSPYRDTEAFF. CDR3 bases: TGTGCCAGCTCACCATATAGGGATACTGAAGCTTTCTTT.

The chain joins TRBV9 to TRBJ2-1, with 7 bases aligning to TRBD1. Trimming at V came to 4 bases and at J to 2 bases, leaving 3 bases not matched to a gene. The germline V gene encodes CDR1 SGDLS and CDR2 YYNGEE. The CDR3 has 14 amino acids. The CDR3 DNA is TGTGCCAGCAGCACCGGGACAGCCTACAATGAGCAGTTCTTC. The encoded protein is CASSTGTAYNEQFF.

The chain is built from TRBV7-9 and TRBJ1-6, with 9 bases that match TRBD1. The J segment lost 7 bases and the V segment lost 5 bases, leaving 3 bases of the junction unmatched. This CDR3 region has 14 residues. The germline V gene has CDR1 SEHNR and CDR2 FQNEAQ (reference sequence). As DNA, the CDR3 is TGTGCCAGCAGCGAACAGGGGGCGAATTCACCCCTCCACTTT. As protein: CASSEQGANSPLHF.

The CDR3 loop reads CSATPGLAYNEQFF. For the CDR3, the DNA is TGCAGTGCTACCCCGGGACTAGCGTACAATGAGCAGTTCTTC. The chain employs TRBV20-1 and TRBJ2-1; 10 bases line up with TRBD2. Losses at the gene ends were 4 bases for V and 4 bases for J; bases not matched to a gene: 4. Germline CDR1 and CDR2: DFQATT and SNEGSKA (reference sequence). The CDR3 spans 14 residues.

The chain employs TRBV2 and TRBJ2-7; 10 positions agree with TRBD2. Losses at the gene ends were 6 bases for V and 5 bases for J; bases not matched to a gene: 16. Per the germline V gene, CDR1 is SNHLY and CDR2 is FYNNEI. CDR3 length: 17 amino acids. CDR3 nucleotide sequence: TGTGCCAGCAGCGACCAGCCACGGACTAGCGGAACGAACGAGCAGTACTTC. This sequence encodes CASSDQPRTSGTNEQYF.

The chain joins TRBV20-1 to TRBJ2-3; 11 bases fit TRBD1. The ends lost 0 bases at V and 1 base at J; junction bases unmatched: 3. Germline CDR1 reads DFQATT; CDR2 reads SNEGSKA (reference sequence). CDR3 length equals 16 residues. CDR3 in amino acids: CSARDGGQGGTDTQYF. The CDR3, as DNA: TGCAGTGCTAGAGATGGGGGACAGGGGGGCACAGATACGCAGTATTTT.

The DNA for the CDR3 is TGTGCCAGCAGTTGGACAGGGGGCGGACAGCCCCAGCATTTT. Its protein is CASSWTGGGQPQHF. This rearrangement joins TRBV12-3 or TRBV12-4 to TRBJ1-5; 11 bases are shared with TRBD1. The CDR3 consists of 14 residues. V trimming: 4 bases; J trimming: 7 bases; junction bases outside the gene matches: 3.

The chain uses TRBV30 and TRBJ2-4, with 8 nucleotides matching TRBD1. The CDR3 length is 13 residues. Trimming cost V 4 bases and J 10 bases; bases outside gene matches: 9. Germline loops: CDR1 GTSNPN, CDR2 SVGIG (reference sequence). CDR3 protein: CAWTRPGGGIQYF. DNA of the CDR3: TGTGCCTGGACTAGACCAGGGGGCGGGATTCAGTACTTC.

CDR3 region: CASSLGQVSYNEQFF. DNA for the CDR3: TGTGCCAGCAGCTTGGGACAGGTTTCCTACAATGAGCAGTTCTTC. This chain uses TRBV7-7 with TRBJ2-1, with 8 bases fitting TRBD1. The CDR3 consists of 15 residues. V lost 3 bases to trimming and J lost 1 base; unmatched junction nucleotides: 2. Germline lookup yields CDR1 SSHAT and CDR2 FNYEAQ (reference sequence). Full variable domain (remainder filled in from reference TRBV7-7 and TRBJ2-1): GAGVSQSPRYKVTKRGQDVTLRCDPISSHATLYWYQQALGQGPEFLTYFNYEAQPDKSGLPSDRFSAERPEGSISTLTIQRTEQRDSAMYRCASSLGQVSYNEQFFGPGTRLTVL.

The sample holds a few counts of this clonotype. The rearrangement uses TRBV19 and TRBJ2-3; D assignment may be TRBD1 or TRBD2 (6 bases each). The V gene's germline CDR1 is LNHDA and CDR2 SQIVND (reference sequence). V was shortened by 7 bases and J by 1 base, with 15 bases between the two germline ends. CDR3 length: 15 amino acids. DNA of the CDR3: TGTGCCAGTACGGTCGATGGGGGGCGCACAGATACGCAGTATTTT. This gives the protein CASTVDGGRTDTQYF.

This clonotype was observed a few times. The chain recombines TRBV29-1 with TRBJ2-3, with TRBD2 matching over 11 bases. J lost 6 bases, V lost 1 base, and 6 bases had no gene match. Germline values: CDR1 SQVTM, CDR2 ANQGSEA. The CDR3 is made up of 15 amino acids. CDR3 coding DNA: TGCAGCGTTGAAGGCTCTAGCGGGAGGATGGATACGCAGTATTTT. This sequence encodes CSVEGSSGRMDTQYF.

This clonotype was seen ten or more times. The chain combines TRBV6-6 with TRBJ2-5; D is possibly TRBD1 or TRBD2 (5 bases each). The germline V and J ends were trimmed by 2 bases and 1 base, with 8 bases remaining between them. The CDR3 totals 14 residues. CDR1 MNHNY and CDR2 SVGAGI come from the germline V gene (reference sequence). CDR3 sequence (DNA): TGTGCCAGCAGTTACCGGGGCCCCCAAGAGACCCAGTACTTC. It translates to CASSYRGPQETQYF.

The chain is built from TRBV2 and TRBJ2-6; 7 nucleotides match TRBD1. The germline V gene encodes CDR1 SNHLY and CDR2 FYNNEI. Unmatched junction bases numbered 5, after V lost 6 bases and J lost 0 bases. The CDR3 sequence is 16 residues long. The CDR3 reads CASRLGQLSGANVLTF. CDR3 sequence (DNA): TGTGCCAGCAGGCTGGGACAGCTCTCTGGGGCCAACGTCCTGACTTTC.

This clonotype was detected only once. This chain uses TRBV4-2 with TRBJ2-4; the D gene is possibly TRBD1 (5 bases). The CDR3 length is 15 residues. Germline V gene lookup returns CDR1 LGHNA and CDR2 YNFKEQ. V was cut by 0 bases and J by 4 bases, with 10 bases left in between. This chain's CDR3 is CASSQETDQKNIQYF. The CDR3 DNA is TGTGCCAGCAGCCAAGAGACAGACCAAAAAAACATTCAGTACTTC.

In this sample, this clonotype turned up many times. The chain is built from TRBV28 and TRBJ2-5; tentatively, D is TRBD1 or TRBD2 (5 bases each). The CDR3 covers 13 residues. Germline V CDR1 and CDR2: MDHEN, SYDVKM. The V gene lost 3 bases and the J gene lost 5 bases, with 10 bases spanning the gap. CDR3 sequence reads: CASSFGGVETQYF. CDR3 nucleotide sequence: TGTGCCAGCAGTTTTGGGGGAGTGGAGACCCAGTACTTC.

The CDR3 region is CSRQLGQGDPDTQYF. DNA of the CDR3: TGCAGTCGTCAACTTGGACAGGGGGATCCAGATACGCAGTATTTT. The chain uses TRBV20-1 and TRBJ2-3; 10 positions agree with TRBD1. Germline lookup yields CDR1 DFQATT and CDR2 SNEGSKA (reference sequence). Losses at the gene ends were 8 bases for V and 4 bases for J; bases not matched to a gene: 12. The CDR3 is made up of 15 amino acids.

The chain has TRBV6-5 and TRBJ2-5; D gene unclear. The germline V and J ends were trimmed by 2 bases and 1 base, with 5 bases remaining between them. The CDR3 runs 13 residues. CDR1 is MNHEY, CDR2 SVGAGI, per germline. The CDR3 loop is CASSYHLQETQYF. The CDR3 nucleotides are TGTGCCAGCAGTTACCATCTCCAAGAGACCCAGTACTTC.

J is TRBJ1-3 and V is TRBV7-2; D gene uncertain. CDR1 is SGHTA, CDR2 FQGNSA, per germline. The V and J ends lost 5 bases and 0 bases respectively, with 11 bases between them. The CDR3 runs to 15 residues. The CDR3 region is CASSTDGSSGNTIYF. The CDR3 DNA follows: TGTGCCAGCAGCACTGACGGAAGCTCTGGAAACACCATATATTTT. The whole variable domain, remainder taken from reference TRBV7-2 and TRBJ1-3, is GAGVSQSPSNKVTEKGKDVELRCDPISGHTALYWYRQSLGQGLEFLIYFQGNSAPDKSGLPSDRFSAERTGGSVSTLTIQRTQQEDSAVYLCASSTDGSSGNTIYFGEGSWLTVV.

This chain joins TRBV7-2 and TRBJ1-5; D is perhaps TRBD1 (6 bases). Looked up from germline, CDR1 is SGHTA and CDR2 is FQGNSA. The CDR3 has 15 residues. The germline V and J ends were trimmed by 5 bases and 3 bases, with 14 bases remaining between them. The CDR3 loop is CASSAQGLLNQPQHF. DNA for the CDR3: TGTGCCAGCAGCGCGCAGGGGCTCCTCAATCAGCCCCAGCATTTT.

The gene calls are TRBV10-3 and TRBJ2-3; no clear D. Trimming cost V 6 bases and J 2 bases, with 3 bases left between them. Germline lookup yields CDR1 ENHRY and CDR2 SYGVKD. The CDR3 covers 11 residues. CDR3 loop: CAIRYTDTQYF. In nucleotides, the CDR3 is TGTGCCATCAGATACACAGATACGCAGTATTTT.

This clonotype showed up just a few times. The chain couples TRBV29-1 to TRBJ2-7, with TRBD1 identical over 7 bases. The V segment lost 4 bases and the J segment 4 bases; nucleotides outside the gene matches: 19. The CDR3 consists of 17 residues. CDR1 is SQVTM and CDR2 is ANQGSEA in the germline V gene. CDR3 in amino acids: CSVGPSTGPPLPYEQYF. The CDR3 DNA follows: TGCAGCGTTGGCCCCTCGACAGGGCCTCCTCTCCCTTACGAGCAGTACTTC.

This clonotype was found a few times. The rearrangement links TRBV19 to TRBJ1-5; D not resolved. In germline, CDR1 is LNHDA, CDR2 SQIVND (reference sequence). This CDR3 region has 16 residues. The germline V and J ends were trimmed by 3 bases and 3 bases, with 15 bases remaining between them. CDR3 sequence (DNA): TGTGCCAGTAGTATTGGAGTCAAAGCTGCCAATCAGCCCCAGCATTTT. The encoded protein is CASSIGVKAANQPQHF. Full variable domain (outside the CDR3, taken from reference TRBV19 and TRBJ1-5): DGGITQSPKYLFRKEGQNVTLSCEQNLNHDAMYWYRQDPGQGLRLIYYSQIVNDFQKGDIAEGYSVSREKKESFPLTVTSAQKNPTAFYLCASSIGVKAANQPQHFGDGTRLSIL.

This clonotype was seen a single time. The rearrangement uses TRBV4-3 and TRBJ1-2; no clear D gene. V was cut by 0 bases and J by 4 bases, with 9 bases left in between. CDR3 size: 14 residues. Germline-derived CDR1 and CDR2 are LGHNA and YSLEER. CDR3 in amino acids: CASSQDSSGYGYTF. DNA of the CDR3: TGCGCCAGCAGCCAAGACAGCAGCGGCTATGGCTACACCTTC.

This clonotype has a handful of counts. V gene TRBV20-1 combines with J gene TRBJ2-1; no definite D call. Germline CDR1 reads DFQATT; CDR2 reads SNEGSKA (reference sequence). The CDR3 sequence is 11 residues long. The ends were cut back, 5 bases at V and 4 bases at J, with 6 bases in the middle. CDR3 residues: CSAVRYNEQFF. CDR3 nucleotide sequence: TGCAGTGCTGTTCGGTACAATGAGCAGTTCTTC.